The entry that follows covers one TCR beta chain sequence. Its target is unknown. TCRdb itself ran the PCR reads through MiXCR, one entry per CDR3 protein. The sample lists about 640,000 distinct CDR3 sequences, about 20% seen once, with roughly 0.83% in the top ten. The data derive from a study of molecular identifiers for immune sequencing clone quantification. At the level of the study: The replicates split RNA from roughly 20,000 or 100,000 naive CD8 cells five ways and sequenced four. Study-level points and caveats: In CMV-specific effectors, clones above 20 copies held over 99% of molecules; naive, under 1%.

The TCR sequence derives from a human donor in good health. Some libraries in this study had Jurkat cell RNA spiked in. The material sequenced was naive CD8+ T cells from blood, with Jurkat cell RNA spiked in. Subset noted: FACS-sorted CD8+CD4-CCR7+CD45RA+ naive T cells.

The CDR3 nucleotides read TGTGCCAGCAGCAACCCCTTGACAGTTTCAACTAATGAAAAACTGTTTTTT. Residues: CASSNPLTVSTNEKLFF. The chain employs TRBV6-2 or TRBV6-3 and TRBJ1-4, with D perhaps TRBD1 (5 bases). The germline V gene has CDR1 MNHEY and CDR2 SVGEGT. Trimming cost V 6 bases and J 0 bases, with 17 bases left between them. The CDR3 extends over 17 amino acids.